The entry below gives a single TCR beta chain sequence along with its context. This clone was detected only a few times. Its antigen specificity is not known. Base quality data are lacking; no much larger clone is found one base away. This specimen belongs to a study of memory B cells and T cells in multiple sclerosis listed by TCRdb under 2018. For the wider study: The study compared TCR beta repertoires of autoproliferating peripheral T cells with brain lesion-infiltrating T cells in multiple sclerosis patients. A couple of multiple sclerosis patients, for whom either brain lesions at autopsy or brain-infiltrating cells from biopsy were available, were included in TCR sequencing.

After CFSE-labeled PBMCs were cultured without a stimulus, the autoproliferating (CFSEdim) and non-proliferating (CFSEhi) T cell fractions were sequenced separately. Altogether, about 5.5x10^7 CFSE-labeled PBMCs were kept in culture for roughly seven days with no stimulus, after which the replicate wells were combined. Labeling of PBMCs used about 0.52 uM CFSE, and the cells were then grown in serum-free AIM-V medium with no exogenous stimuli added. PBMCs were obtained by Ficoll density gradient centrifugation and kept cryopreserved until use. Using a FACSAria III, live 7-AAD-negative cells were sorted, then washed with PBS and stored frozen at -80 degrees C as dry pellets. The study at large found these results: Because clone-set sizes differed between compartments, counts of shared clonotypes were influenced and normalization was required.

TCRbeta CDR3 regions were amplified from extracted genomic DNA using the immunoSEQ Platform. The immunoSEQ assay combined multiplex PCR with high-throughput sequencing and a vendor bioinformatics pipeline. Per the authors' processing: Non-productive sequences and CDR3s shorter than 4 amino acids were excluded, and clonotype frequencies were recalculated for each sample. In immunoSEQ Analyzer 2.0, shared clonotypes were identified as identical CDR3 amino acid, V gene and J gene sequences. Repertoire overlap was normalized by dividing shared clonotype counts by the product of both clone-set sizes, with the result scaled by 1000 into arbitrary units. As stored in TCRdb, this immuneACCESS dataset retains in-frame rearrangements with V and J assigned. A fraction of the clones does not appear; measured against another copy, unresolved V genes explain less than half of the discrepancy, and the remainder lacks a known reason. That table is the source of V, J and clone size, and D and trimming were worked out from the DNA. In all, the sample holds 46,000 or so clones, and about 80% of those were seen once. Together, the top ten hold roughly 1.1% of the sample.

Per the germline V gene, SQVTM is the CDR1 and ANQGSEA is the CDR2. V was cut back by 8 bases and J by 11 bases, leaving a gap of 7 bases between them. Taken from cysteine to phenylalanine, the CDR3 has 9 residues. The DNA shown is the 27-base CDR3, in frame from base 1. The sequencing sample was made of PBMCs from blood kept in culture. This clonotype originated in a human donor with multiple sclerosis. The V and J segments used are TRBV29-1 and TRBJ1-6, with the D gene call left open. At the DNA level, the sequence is TGCAGCCACCCTACACCCCTCCACTTT. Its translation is CSHPTPLHF.